Listed below are T cell receptor beta chains from one sample, sequenced in a study of blood T cell repertoires in COVID-19. TCRdb's copy holds only in-frame clones and misses some; the assay was immunoSEQ multiplex PCR. The sample includes approximately 190,000 clones, nearly 90% of them seen just once. The sequenced material came from peripheral blood. These receptors came from a middle-aged woman who had recovered from COVID-19. Each CDR3 is given with its conserved first and last residue. The D gene is left open where the match is weak. Only some rows state a clone size, as once, few, many or a class for expanded clones.

j_call d_call v_call clone_size cdr3_aa cdr3_nt
TRBJ2-1 - TRBV7-8 - CASSLAGAPRSSYNEQFF TGTGCCAGCAGCTTAGCGGGAGCGCCCCGAAGCTCCTACAATGAGCAGTTCTTC
TRBJ2-7 TRBD1 TRBV7-9 - CASSWDSKNEQYF TGTGCCAGCAGCTGGGACAGTAAGAACGAGCAGTACTTC
TRBJ1-2 - TRBV3-1/TRBV3-2 - CASSQGQLYGYTF TGTGCCAGCAGCCAAGGACAACTCTATGGCTACACCTTC
TRBJ2-1 - TRBV28 few CASSSPAGASYNEQFF TGTGCCAGCAGTTCTCCCGCGGGGGCCTCCTACAATGAGCAGTTCTTC
TRBJ1-2 TRBD1 TRBV28 - CASSGTGKGYGYTF TGTGCCAGCAGCGGGACAGGGAAGGGCTATGGCTACACCTTC
TRBJ2-3 TRBD2 TRBV30 - CAWSGLAGNTQYF TGTGCCTGGTCCGGACTAGCAGGAAATACGCAGTATTTT
TRBJ1-1 - TRBV5-1 - CASSLSNTEAFF TGCGCCAGCAGCCTCTCGAACACTGAAGCTTTCTTT
TRBJ2-1 TRBD1 TRBV4-2 - CASSQDYRDSDEQFF TGTGCCAGCAGCCAAGACTACCGGGACAGCGATGAGCAGTTCTTC
TRBJ2-2 - TRBV4-1 - CASSQVKEAGELFF TGCGCCAGCAGCCAAGTAAAGGAGGCCGGGGAGCTGTTTTTT
TRBJ1-1 - TRBV30 - CAWSLAEEAFF TGTGCCTGGAGCCTAGCAGAGGAAGCTTTCTTT
TRBJ1-3 - TRBV5-1 once CASSLGSGEISGNTIYF TGCGCCAGCAGCTTGGGGTCGGGGGAGATCTCTGGAAACACCATATATTTT
TRBJ2-1 TRBD2 TRBV24-1 - CATSDSSGRDDEQFF TGTGCCACCAGTGATTCCAGCGGGAGAGACGATGAGCAGTTCTTC
TRBJ2-1 TRBD2 TRBV28 - CASSLALAGNFYNEQFF TGTGCCAGCAGTTTAGCCCTAGCGGGAAATTTTTACAATGAGCAGTTCTTC
TRBJ2-2 TRBD1 TRBV4-3 few CASSQIRGSDTGELFF TGCGCCAGCAGCCAGATCAGGGGGTCGGACACCGGGGAGCTGTTTTTT
TRBJ2-1 - TRBV29-1 - CSVEGPGGDEQFF TGCAGCGTTGAAGGCCCCGGGGGAGATGAGCAGTTCTTC
TRBJ2-3 - TRBV19 - CASSKRDFGTDTQYF TGTGCCAGTAGTAAGAGGGATTTTGGCACAGATACGCAGTATTTT
TRBJ1-4 - TRBV25-1 - CASSEGSRDSEKLFF TGTGCCAGCAGTGAAGGGTCCAGGGATAGTGAAAAACTGTTTTTT
TRBJ2-7 TRBD2 TRBV11-2 - CASRSLAGGYEQYF TGTGCCAGCAGATCCCTAGCGGGAGGATACGAGCAGTACTTC
TRBJ2-1 TRBD2 TRBV5-1 - CASSLGAGGPSYNEQFF TGCGCCAGCAGCTTGGGAGCGGGAGGGCCGTCCTACAATGAGCAGTTCTTC
TRBJ2-4 - TRBV13 - CASSLGPENIQYF TGTGCCAGCAGCTTGGGGCCGGAGAACATTCAGTACTTC
TRBJ1-4 - TRBV28 - CASMISGGEKLFF TGTGCCAGCATGATCTCGGGGGGTGAAAAACTGTTTTTT
TRBJ1-5 - TRBV28 - CASSTGGNGNQPQHF TGTGCCAGCAGTACCGGGGGGAACGGCAATCAGCCCCAGCATTTT
TRBJ1-5 - TRBV6-5 - CASSILRESNQPQHF TGTGCCAGCAGCATCCTTAGAGAGAGCAATCAGCCCCAGCATTTT
TRBJ2-3 - TRBV5-1 - CASSLSPSTDTQYF TGCGCCAGCAGTCTCTCCCCTAGCACAGATACGCAGTATTTT
TRBJ1-2 - TRBV5-5 - CASSKLDSYGYTF TGTGCCAGCAGCAAATTGGACAGCTATGGCTACACCTTC
TRBJ1-5 TRBD1 TRBV18 - CASSPQGAGEPQHF TGTGCCAGCTCACCGCAGGGGGCGGGAGAGCCCCAGCATTTT
TRBJ2-7 - TRBV9 - CASSPWTGEQYF TGTGCCAGCAGCCCTTGGACTGGCGAGCAGTACTTC
TRBJ2-2 - TRBV18 - CASSPPSGNTGELFF TGTGCCAGCTCACCACCTAGCGGGAACACCGGGGAGCTGTTTTTT
TRBJ1-4 TRBD1 TRBV2 - CASRADRGGNEKLFF TGTGCCAGCAGGGCCGACAGGGGAGGGAATGAAAAACTGTTTTTT
TRBJ1-5 - TRBV5-8 - CASSLDRNQPQHF TGTGCCAGCAGCTTGGACAGGAATCAGCCCCAGCATTTT
TRBJ2-7 TRBD1 TRBV25-1 - CASSSGQGFYEQYF TGTGCCAGCAGTTCCGGACAGGGCTTCTACGAGCAGTACTTC
TRBJ1-2 - TRBV7-8 - CASSPWGTYGYTF TGTGCCAGCAGTCCCTGGGGGACATATGGCTACACCTTC
TRBJ2-3 - TRBV13 - CASSPGTDTQYF TGTGCCAGCAGCCCCGGCACAGATACGCAGTATTTT
TRBJ2-1 - TRBV5-1 once CASSSEVSGNEQFF TGCGCCAGCAGCTCAGAGGTGAGCGGGAATGAGCAGTTCTTC
TRBJ2-5 - TRBV4-3 - CASSQVGGFGETQYF TGCGCCAGCAGCCAAGTTGGAGGGTTTGGAGAGACCCAGTACTTC
TRBJ2-1 TRBD2 TRBV25-1 - CASSLSGSSYNEQFF TGTGCCAGCAGTCTTAGCGGGAGCTCCTACAATGAGCAGTTCTTC
TRBJ1-1 TRBD1 TRBV30 - CAWSRDRNTEAFF TGTGCCTGGAGTCGGGACAGGAACACTGAAGCTTTCTTT
TRBJ1-6 TRBD1 TRBV6-4 once CASSEYSGQLGSSPLHF TGTGCCAGCAGTGAATACTCGGGACAGTTAGGGAGTTCACCCCTCCACTTT
TRBJ2-7 TRBD1 TRBV30 - CAWSKGQVYEQYF TGTGCCTGGAGCAAAGGACAGGTTTACGAGCAGTACTTC
TRBJ1-5 - TRBV7-2 - CASSLGQTSQPQHF TGTGCCAGCAGCTTAGGGCAAACCAGTCAGCCCCAGCATTTT
TRBJ1-1 - TRBV6-5 - CASIRPGGTEAFF TGTGCCAGCATTCGGCCGGGTGGAACTGAAGCTTTCTTT
TRBJ2-2 TRBD2 TRBV9 - CASSVVGTSGRIGELFF TGTGCCAGCAGCGTAGTTGGGACTAGCGGGAGGATCGGGGAGCTGTTTTTT
TRBJ2-7 - TRBV9 - CASSVGSGPYEQYF TGTGCCAGCAGCGTAGGGTCAGGCCCGTACGAGCAGTACTTC
TRBJ2-2 TRBD2 TRBV28 - CASTDSGTDTGELFF TGTGCCAGCACCGATAGCGGGACTGACACCGGGGAGCTGTTTTTT
TRBJ1-1 - TRBV24-1 - CATRNRANTEAFF TGTGCCACCCGAAACAGGGCGAACACTGAAGCTTTCTTT